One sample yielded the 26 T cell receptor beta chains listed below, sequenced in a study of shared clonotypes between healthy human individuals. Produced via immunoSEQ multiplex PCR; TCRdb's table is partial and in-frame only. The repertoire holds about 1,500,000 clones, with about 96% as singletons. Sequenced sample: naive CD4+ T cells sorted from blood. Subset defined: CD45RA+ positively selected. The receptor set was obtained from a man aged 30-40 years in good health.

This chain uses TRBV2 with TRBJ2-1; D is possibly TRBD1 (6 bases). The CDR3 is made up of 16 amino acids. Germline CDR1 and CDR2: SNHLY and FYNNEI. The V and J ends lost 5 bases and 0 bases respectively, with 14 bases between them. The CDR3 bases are TGTGCCAGCAGTAGGACAGTCCTAAGCTCCTACAATGAGCAGTTCTTC. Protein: CASSRTVLSSYNEQFF.

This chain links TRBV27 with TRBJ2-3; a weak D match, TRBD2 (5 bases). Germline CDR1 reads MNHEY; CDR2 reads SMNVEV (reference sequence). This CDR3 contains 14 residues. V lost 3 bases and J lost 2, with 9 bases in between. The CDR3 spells CASSFSVITDTQYF. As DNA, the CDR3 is TGTGCCAGCAGTTTTAGCGTAATCACAGATACGCAGTATTTT.

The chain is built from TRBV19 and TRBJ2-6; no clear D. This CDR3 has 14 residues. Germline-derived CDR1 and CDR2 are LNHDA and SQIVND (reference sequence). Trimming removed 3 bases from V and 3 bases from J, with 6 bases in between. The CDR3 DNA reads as TGTGCCAGTAGTATGGGTGGTGGGGCCAACGTCCTGACTTTC. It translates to CASSMGGGANVLTF. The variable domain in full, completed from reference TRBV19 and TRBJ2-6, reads DGGITQSPKYLFRKEGQNVTLSCEQNLNHDAMYWYRQDPGQGLRLIYYSQIVNDFQKGDIAEGYSVSREKKESFPLTVTSAQKNPTAFYLCASSMGGGANVLTFGAGSRLTVL.

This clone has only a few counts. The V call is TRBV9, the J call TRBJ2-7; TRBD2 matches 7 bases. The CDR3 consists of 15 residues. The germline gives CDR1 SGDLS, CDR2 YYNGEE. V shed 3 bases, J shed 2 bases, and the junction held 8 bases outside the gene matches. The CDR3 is CASSEGTTSTYEQYF. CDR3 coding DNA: TGTGCCAGCAGCGAAGGGACTACCTCAACCTACGAGCAGTACTTC.

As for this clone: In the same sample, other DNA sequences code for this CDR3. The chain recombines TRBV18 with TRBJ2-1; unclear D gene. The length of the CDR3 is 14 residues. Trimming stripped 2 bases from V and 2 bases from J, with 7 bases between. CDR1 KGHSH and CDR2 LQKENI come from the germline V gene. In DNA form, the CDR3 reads TGTGCCAGCTCACCATCACGGACCTACAATGAGCAGTTCTTC. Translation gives CASSPSRTYNEQFF.

Written as DNA, the CDR3 is TGTGCCAGCATGGGGGACAGGGGTAATGAAAAACTGTTTTTT. Protein sequence: CASMGDRGNEKLFF. This sequence joins TRBV2 and TRBJ1-4; 10 bases agree with TRBD1. CDR1 is SNHLY, CDR2 FYNNEI, per germline. Trimming at V came to 7 bases and at J to 4 bases, leaving 3 bases not matched to a gene. The CDR3 covers 14 residues. Looking up the rest from reference TRBV2 and TRBJ1-4 gives the full variable domain: EPEVTQTPSHQVTQMGQEVILRCVPISNHLYFYWYRQILGQKVEFLVSFYNNEISEKSEIFDDQFSVERPDGSNFTLKIRSTKLEDSAMYFCASMGDRGNEKLFFGSGTQLSVL.

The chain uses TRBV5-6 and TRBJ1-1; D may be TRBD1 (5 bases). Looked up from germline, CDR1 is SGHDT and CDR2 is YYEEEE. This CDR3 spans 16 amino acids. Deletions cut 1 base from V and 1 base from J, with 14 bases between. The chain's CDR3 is CASSLHPGRGNTEAFF. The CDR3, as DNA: TGTGCCAGCAGCTTGCACCCGGGGCGTGGGAACACTGAAGCTTTCTTT.

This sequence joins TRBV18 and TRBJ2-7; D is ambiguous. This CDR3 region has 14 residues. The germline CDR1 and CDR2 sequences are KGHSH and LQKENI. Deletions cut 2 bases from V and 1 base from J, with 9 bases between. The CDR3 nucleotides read TGTGCCAGCTCACCAACTGGATTTTCCTACGAGCAGTACTTC. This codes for CASSPTGFSYEQYF.

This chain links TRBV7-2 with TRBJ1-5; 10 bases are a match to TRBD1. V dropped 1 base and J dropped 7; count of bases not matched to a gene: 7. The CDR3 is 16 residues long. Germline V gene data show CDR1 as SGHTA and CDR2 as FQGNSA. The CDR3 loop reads CASSLVGDRGRQPQHF. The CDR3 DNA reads TGTGCCAGCAGCTTAGTAGGGGACAGGGGTAGACAGCCCCAGCATTTT.

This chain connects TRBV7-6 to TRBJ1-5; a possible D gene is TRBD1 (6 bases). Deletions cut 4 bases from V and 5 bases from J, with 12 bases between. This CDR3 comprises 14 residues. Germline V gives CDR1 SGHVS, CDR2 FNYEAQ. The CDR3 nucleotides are TGTGCCAGCAGCTCCCCCGGGGGGCATCAGCCCCAGCATTTT. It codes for CASSSPGGHQPQHF.

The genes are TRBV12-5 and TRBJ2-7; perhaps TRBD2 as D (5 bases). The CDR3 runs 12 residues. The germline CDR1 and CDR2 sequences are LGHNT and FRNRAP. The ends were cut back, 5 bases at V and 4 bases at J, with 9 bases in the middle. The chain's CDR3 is CASGSGWYEQYF. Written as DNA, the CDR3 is TGTGCTAGTGGTAGCGGATGGTACGAGCAGTACTTC.

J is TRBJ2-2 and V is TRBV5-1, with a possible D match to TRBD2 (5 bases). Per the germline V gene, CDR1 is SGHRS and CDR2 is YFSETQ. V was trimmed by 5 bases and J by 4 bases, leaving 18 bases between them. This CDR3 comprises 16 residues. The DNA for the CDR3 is TGCGCCAGCAGTTCGGGGAGAGGCTGGGGCACCGGGGAGCTGTTTTTT. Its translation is CASSSGRGWGTGELFF. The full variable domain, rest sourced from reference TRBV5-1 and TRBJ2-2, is KAGVTQTPRYLIKTRGQQVTLSCSPISGHRSVSWYQQTPGQGLQFLFEYFSETQRNKGNFPGRFSGRQFSNSRSEMNVSTLELGDSALYLCASSSGRGWGTGELFFGEGSRLTVL.

The CDR3 loop is CASTGTRATNEKLFF. The CDR3 region has the DNA TGTGCCAGCACCGGCACAAGAGCAACTAATGAAAAACTGTTTTTT. This chain uses TRBV2 with TRBJ1-4; D is undetermined. Trimming stripped 7 bases from V and 0 bases from J, with 12 bases between. This CDR3 has 15 residues. Germline-derived CDR1 and CDR2 are SNHLY and FYNNEI.

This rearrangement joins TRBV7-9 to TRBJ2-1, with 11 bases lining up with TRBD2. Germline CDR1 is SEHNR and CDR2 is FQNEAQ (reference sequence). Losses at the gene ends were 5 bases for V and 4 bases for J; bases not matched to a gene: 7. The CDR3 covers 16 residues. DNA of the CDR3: TGTGCCAGCAGCGTTTCGGGACTAGCGGTTTACAATGAGCAGTTCTTC. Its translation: CASSVSGLAVYNEQFF. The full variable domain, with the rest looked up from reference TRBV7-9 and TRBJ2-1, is DTGVSQNPRHKITKRGQNVTFRCDPISEHNRLYWYRQTLGQGPEFLTYFQNEAQLEKSRLLSDRFSAERPKGSFSTLEIQRTEQGDSAMYLCASSVSGLAVYNEQFFGPGTRLTVL.

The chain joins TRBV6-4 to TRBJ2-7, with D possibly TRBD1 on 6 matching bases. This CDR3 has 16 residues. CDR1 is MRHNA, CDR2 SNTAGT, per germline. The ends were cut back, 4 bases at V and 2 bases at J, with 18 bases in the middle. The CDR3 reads CASSVRSGQTTYEQYF. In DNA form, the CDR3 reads TGTGCCAGCAGTGTTCGATCAGGACAGACAACCTACGAGCAGTACTTC.

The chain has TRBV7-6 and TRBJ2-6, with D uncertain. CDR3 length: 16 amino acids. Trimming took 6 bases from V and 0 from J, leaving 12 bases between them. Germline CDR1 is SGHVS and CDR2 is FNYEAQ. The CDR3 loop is CASSPVQSSGANVLTF. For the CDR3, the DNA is TGTGCCAGCAGTCCTGTCCAGTCCTCTGGGGCCAACGTCCTGACTTTC.

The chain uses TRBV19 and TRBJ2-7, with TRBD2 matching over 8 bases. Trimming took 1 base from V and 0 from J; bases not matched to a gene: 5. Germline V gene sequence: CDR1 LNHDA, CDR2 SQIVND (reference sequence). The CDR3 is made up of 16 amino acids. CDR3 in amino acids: CASSIATSGSSYEQYF. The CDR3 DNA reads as TGTGCCAGTAGTATAGCAACTAGCGGTAGCTCCTACGAGCAGTACTTC. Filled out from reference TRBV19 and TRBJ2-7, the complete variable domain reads DGGITQSPKYLFRKEGQNVTLSCEQNLNHDAMYWYRQDPGQGLRLIYYSQIVNDFQKGDIAEGYSVSREKKESFPLTVTSAQKNPTAFYLCASSIATSGSSYEQYFGPGTRLTVT.

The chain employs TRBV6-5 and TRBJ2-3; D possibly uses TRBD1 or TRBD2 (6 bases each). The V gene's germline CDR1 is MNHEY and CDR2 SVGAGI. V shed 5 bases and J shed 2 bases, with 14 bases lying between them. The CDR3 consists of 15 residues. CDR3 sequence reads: CASSQSGASTDTQYF. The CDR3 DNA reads TGTGCCAGCAGTCAATCGGGGGCCTCCACAGATACGCAGTATTTT.

This chain's CDR3 is CASSYSLSQQQYF. CDR3 DNA sequence: TGTGCCAGCAGTTACAGTCTTAGCCAACAGCAGTACTTC. The chain combines TRBV6-6 with TRBJ2-7; no reliable D call. Trimming took off 2 bases at V and 8 bases at J, with 13 bases between the two ends. Germline CDR1 is MNHNY and CDR2 is SVGAGI (reference sequence). CDR3 length: 13 amino acids.

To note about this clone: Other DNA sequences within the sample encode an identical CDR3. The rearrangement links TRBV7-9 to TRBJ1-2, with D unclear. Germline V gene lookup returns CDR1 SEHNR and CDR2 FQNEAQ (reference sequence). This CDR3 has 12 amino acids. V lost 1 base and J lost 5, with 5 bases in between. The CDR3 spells CASSLGGYGYTF. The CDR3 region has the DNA TGTGCCAGCAGCTTAGGAGGGTATGGCTACACCTTC.

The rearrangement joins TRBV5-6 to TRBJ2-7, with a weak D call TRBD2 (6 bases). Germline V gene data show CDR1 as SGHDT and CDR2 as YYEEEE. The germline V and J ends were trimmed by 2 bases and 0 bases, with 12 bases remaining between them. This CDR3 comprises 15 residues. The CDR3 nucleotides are TGTGCCAGCAGCTTAAGACTAGACGGCTCCTACGAGCAGTACTTC. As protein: CASSLRLDGSYEQYF.

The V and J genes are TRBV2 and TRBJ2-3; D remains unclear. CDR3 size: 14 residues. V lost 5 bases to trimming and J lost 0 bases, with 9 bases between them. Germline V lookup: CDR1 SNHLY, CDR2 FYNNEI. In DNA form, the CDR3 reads TGTGCCAGCAGTCCCCGACCGAGCACAGATACGCAGTATTTT. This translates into CASSPRPSTDTQYF.

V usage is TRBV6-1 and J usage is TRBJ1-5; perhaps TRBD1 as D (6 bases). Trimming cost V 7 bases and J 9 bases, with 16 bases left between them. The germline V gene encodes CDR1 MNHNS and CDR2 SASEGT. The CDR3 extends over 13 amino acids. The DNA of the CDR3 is TGTGCCAGCATCGGATACGGGACATGGCCCCAGCATTTT. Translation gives CASIGYGTWPQHF.

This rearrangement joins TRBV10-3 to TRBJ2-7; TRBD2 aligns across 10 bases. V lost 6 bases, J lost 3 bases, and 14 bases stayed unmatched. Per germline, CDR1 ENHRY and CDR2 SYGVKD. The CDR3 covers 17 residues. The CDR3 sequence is CAIRGRTSGPSNYEQYF. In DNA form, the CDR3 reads TGTGCCATCAGGGGGAGGACTAGCGGCCCTAGTAACTACGAGCAGTACTTC.

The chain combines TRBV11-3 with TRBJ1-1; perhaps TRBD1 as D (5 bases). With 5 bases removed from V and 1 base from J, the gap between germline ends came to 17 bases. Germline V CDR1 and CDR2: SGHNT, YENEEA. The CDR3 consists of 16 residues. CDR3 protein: CASSQTGGGGNTEAFF. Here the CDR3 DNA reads TGTGCCAGCAGCCAGACGGGGGGTGGAGGGAACACTGAAGCTTTCTTT.

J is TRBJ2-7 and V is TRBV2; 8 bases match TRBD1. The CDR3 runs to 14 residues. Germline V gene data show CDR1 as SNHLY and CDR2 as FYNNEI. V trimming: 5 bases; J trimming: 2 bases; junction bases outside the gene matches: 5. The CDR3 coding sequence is TGTGCCAGCAGTTCAGGGGGCCCTACCTACGAGCAGTACTTC. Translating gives CASSSGGPTYEQYF.